Each of the 16 T cell receptor beta chains below was sequenced from the same sample in a study of shared clonotypes between healthy human individuals (TCRdb year 2020). CD8 naive samples were CD45RO-negative cells positively selected for CCR7, giving a CD45RA+CCR7+ population that excluded TemRA cells. Receptor amplification or capture employed the immunoSEQ multiplex PCR assay. Drawn from immuneACCESS, this table holds only the in-frame rearrangements with V and J called that TCRdb kept. Clones are partly lost; checked studies trace under half to an unresolved V gene and leave the rest unexplained. The sample profile shows about 680,000 clones; about 92% of them were found once. The top ten constitute nearly 25% of the sample. Sequences were obtained from naive CD8+ T cells sorted from blood. This sample's cell subset or site label indicates: CD45RA+CCR7+. All receptors come from a man aged 30-40 years in good health.

The chain uses TRBV4-2 and TRBJ1-1; D may be TRBD1 (5 bases). The V end was cut by 7 bases, the J end by 4 bases, with 22 bases between. The CDR3 is 16 amino acids. The germline CDR1 and CDR2 sequences are LGHNA and YNFKEQ. CDR3 sequence: CASKSRDEAWVTEAFF. For the CDR3, the DNA is TGTGCCAGCAAGTCACGGGACGAGGCTTGGGTCACTGAAGCTTTCTTT.

CDR3 coding DNA: TGTGCCAGCTCACCACCCACGGGGGCCGAGCAGTACTTC. Translation gives CASSPPTGAEQYF. The genes are TRBV18 and TRBJ2-7; D tentatively reads TRBD1 or TRBD2 (6 bases each). Trimming took off 0 bases at V and 6 bases at J, with 9 bases between the two ends. The CDR3 runs 13 residues. The V gene's germline CDR1 is KGHSH and CDR2 LQKENI.

This clone showed up just once. The chain joins TRBV30 to TRBJ2-3, with 8 bases lining up with TRBD2. The CDR3 totals 14 residues. Germline V gene data show CDR1 as GTSNPN and CDR2 as SVGIG (reference sequence). The J segment lost 3 bases and the V segment lost 3 bases, leaving 5 bases of the junction unmatched. The CDR3 DNA follows: TGTGCCTGGAGGGAGGGACTAGTAACAGATACGCAGTATTTT. Protein: CAWREGLVTDTQYF.

This clone showed up just a few times. For the CDR3, the DNA is TGTGCCAGCAGCTTAACGCGGGAGACCCAGTACTTC. Protein product: CASSLTRETQYF. This chain uses TRBV7-2 with TRBJ2-5; D is undetermined. Trimming shortened V by 2 bases and J by 5 bases, and 6 bases separated the two germline ends. CDR3 length equals 12 residues. Germline V gives CDR1 SGHTA, CDR2 FQGNSA.

This clone was counted a single time. The rearrangement joins TRBV10-3 to TRBJ2-7, with TRBD1 identical over 11 bases. V shed 2 bases, J shed 4 bases, and the junction held 1 base outside the gene matches. The CDR3 length is 14 residues. Per the germline V gene, CDR1 is ENHRY and CDR2 is SYGVKD. CDR3 in amino acids: CAISERDRGYEQYF. The CDR3 nucleotides are TGTGCCATCAGTGAGAGGGACAGGGGGTACGAGCAGTACTTC.

Turning to this clone: Other DNA variants within this sample encode the same CDR3. This chain links TRBV9 with TRBJ2-1; maybe TRBD2 (5 bases). This CDR3 is 12 amino acids long. The V end was cut by 8 bases, the J end by 4 bases, with 10 bases between. The germline gives CDR1 SGDLS, CDR2 YYNGEE. The chain's CDR3 is CASGRGYNEQFF. CDR3 nucleotide sequence: TGTGCCAGTGGACGGGGATACAATGAGCAGTTCTTC.

The chain employs TRBV7-6 and TRBJ1-2, with D possibly being TRBD1 (6 bases). The CDR3 loop spans 14 amino acids. Trimming removed 8 bases from V and 3 bases from J, with 16 bases in between. Germline V gene sequence: CDR1 SGHVS, CDR2 FNYEAQ. This CDR3 is CASGPGVEDYGYTF. CDR3 DNA: TGTGCCAGCGGACCAGGGGTGGAGGACTATGGCTACACCTTC.

The chain has TRBV4-1 and TRBJ1-4, with 7 positions matching TRBD1. The CDR3 covers 15 residues. The junction had 5 bases not matched to a gene; V was cut back by 2 bases and J by 5 bases. CDR1 is MGHRA, CDR2 YSYEKL, per germline. The CDR3 DNA follows: TGCGCCAGCAGCCAAACTCAGGGGGAAAATGAAAAACTGTTTTTT. Translated: CASSQTQGENEKLFF.

The rearrangement links TRBV7-9 to TRBJ2-7, with unresolved D. The CDR3 extends over 11 amino acids. CDR1 SEHNR and CDR2 FQNEAQ come from the germline V gene (reference sequence). V was trimmed by 9 bases and J by 1 base, leaving 7 bases between them. The chain's CDR3 is CASGNSYEQYF. The CDR3, as DNA: TGTGCCAGTGGGAATTCCTACGAGCAGTACTTC.

The rearrangement uses TRBV7-9 and TRBJ1-5, with a possible D match to TRBD1 (6 bases). The germline gives CDR1 SEHNR, CDR2 FQNEAQ (reference sequence). V was pared by 5 bases and J by 8 bases, with 13 bases between. This CDR3 region has 13 residues. CDR3 loop: CASSATGWEPQHF. CDR3 DNA sequence: TGTGCCAGCAGCGCTACAGGGTGGGAGCCCCAGCATTTT.

V usage is TRBV2 and J usage is TRBJ1-4; D may be TRBD1 (6 bases). V was clipped by 1 base and J by 0 bases, with 18 bases between them. This CDR3 is 19 amino acids long. The V gene's germline CDR1 is SNHLY and CDR2 FYNNEI. Here the CDR3 reads CASSEDLDGTSATNEKLFF. The CDR3 DNA is TGTGCCAGCAGTGAAGACCTGGACGGGACATCAGCAACTAATGAAAAACTGTTTTTT.

This clone was seen a single time. The chain recombines TRBV9 with TRBJ2-3, with 9 bases aligning to TRBD1. Trimming took 1 base from V and 0 from J; bases not matched to a gene: 12. The CDR3 totals 19 residues. CDR1 SGDLS and CDR2 YYNGEE come from the germline V gene. CDR3: CASSVNSRGGTGSTDTQYF. The CDR3, as DNA: TGTGCCAGCAGCGTAAATTCGAGAGGGGGGACAGGGAGCACAGATACGCAGTATTTT.

The CDR3 DNA reads as TGTGCCAGCAGTTTACTGCCAGGGGTAAGCCGCGGAGATACGCAGTATTTT. This gives the protein CASSLLPGVSRGDTQYF. The chain links TRBV27 to TRBJ2-3; TRBD1 is a possible D gene (6 bases). The germline V gene encodes CDR1 MNHEY and CDR2 SMNVEV (reference sequence). Trimming removed 2 bases at V and 5 bases at J, with 20 bases between. The CDR3 has 17 amino acids.

Worth noting for this clone: Additional DNA sequences in this sample encode the identical CDR3. This chain joins TRBV27 and TRBJ2-1; D possibly corresponds to TRBD1 (5 bases). The CDR3 extends over 12 amino acids. V was cut by 5 bases and J by 8 bases, with 10 bases left in between. Germline CDR1 and CDR2: MNHEY and SMNVEV (reference sequence). CDR3 sequence: CASSLLGDEQFF. DNA of the CDR3: TGTGCCAGCAGTCTCTTAGGGGATGAGCAGTTCTTC.

V is TRBV9 and J is TRBJ1-3, with D possibly matching TRBD1 (5 bases). Germline lookup yields CDR1 SGDLS and CDR2 YYNGEE. The CDR3 totals 14 residues. Trimming removed 7 bases at V and 0 bases at J, with 11 bases between. The CDR3, as DNA: TGTGCCAGCTCCAGGGCGAGCTCTGGAAACACCATATATTTT. The encoded protein is CASSRASSGNTIYF. Together with reference TRBV9 and TRBJ1-3, the CDR3 gives the full variable domain: DSGVTQTPKHLITATGQRVTLRCSPRSGDLSVYWYQQSLDQGLQFLIQYYNGEERAKGNILERFSAQQFPDLHSELNLSSLELGDSALYFCASSRASSGNTIYFGEGSWLTVV.

The chain employs TRBV7-9 and TRBJ2-5; D perhaps matches TRBD1 (5 bases). The CDR3 covers 15 residues. Trimming took off 6 bases at V and 5 bases at J, with 19 bases between the two ends. CDR1 and CDR2 from the germline V gene are SEHNR and FQNEAQ (reference sequence). The CDR3, as DNA: TGTGCCAGCAGAGAAAGGGGCCCTTATGGGGAGACCCAGTACTTC. Protein sequence: CASRERGPYGETQYF.